This T cell receptor beta chain was recorded in a study of regulatory T cells in long-lasting Graves disease. Time point in this sample: newly diagnosed GD, antithyroid drugs for less than 3 months. Making the TCR library involved RNA that had been extracted from PBMCs. Researchers made TCR beta libraries by using iRepertoire HTBI primers and running Arm-PCR on CDR3 regions. Via MiXCR, TCRdb re-called the multiplex PCR reads, giving one row per CDR3 protein. Of roughly 610,000 distinct CDR3 sequences in the sample, roughly 15% were seen once. Deletions cut 4 bases from V and 4 bases from J, with 9 bases between. The CDR3 has 13 residues. The germline V gene has CDR1 MDHEN and CDR2 SYDVKM. The sample holds many counts of this clonotype. This sample also appeared in a second study, on T cells in Graves' hyperthyroidism and ophthalmopathy. That work states: Uncontrolled infection, other autoimmune disease, pregnancy or lactation barred patients from enrollment. Most thyroid-expanded clonotypes above 0.001 were also found in blood.

The receptor's source is a woman younger than 45 with Graves disease. J is TRBJ2-3 and V is TRBV28; D uncertain. The sequencing here drew on peripheral blood mononuclear cells (PBMCs), taken at new diagnosis, from a patient treated with antithyroid drugs. The DNA for the CDR3 is TGTGCCAGCAGTTCACCCTTTTCAGATACGCAGTATTTT. Translated: CASSSPFSDTQYF. The full variable domain, in which reference TRBV28 and TRBJ2-3 provide the parts outside the CDR3, is DVKVTQSSRYLVKRTGEKVFLECVQDMDHENMFWYRQDPGLGLRLIYFSYDVKMKEKGDIPEGYSVSREKKERFSLILESASTNQTSMYLCASSSPFSDTQYFGPGTRLTVL.